These 29 T cell receptor beta chains were all obtained from the same sample, sequenced in a study of T cell changes during pregnancy in multiple sclerosis. Data came from immunoSEQ multiplex PCR; TCRdb stores just in-frame clones and leaves some out. The sample contains approximately 96,000 clones, around 90% of which appear only once. The specimen comprised peripheral blood, sampled after pregnancy. Receptor source: a female donor in good health, enrolled as a control in a pregnancy study.

J is TRBJ2-5 and V is TRBV5-4; 9 bases are shared with TRBD2. CDR3 length equals 15 residues. With 5 bases clipped from V and 4 bases from J, the junction kept 9 bases outside the gene matches. CDR1 and CDR2 (germline): SGHNT, YYREEE (reference sequence). The CDR3 nucleotides read TGTGCCAGCAGTGGGGGCCTAGCGGGGCTAGAGACCCAGTACTTC. Its translation is CASSGGLAGLETQYF.

CDR3 residues: CASSVDSRKLFF. The CDR3, as DNA: TGTGCCAGCAGCGTGGACAGTCGAAAACTGTTTTTT. The rearrangement uses TRBV7-2 and TRBJ1-4; D may be TRBD1 (6 bases). CDR3 length: 12 amino acids. CDR1 and CDR2 from the germline V gene are SGHTA and FQGNSA. With 5 bases removed from V and 10 bases from J, the gap between germline ends came to 11 bases.

J is TRBJ2-3 and V is TRBV15, with D maybe TRBD2 (5 bases). Germline assignment: CDR1 LNHNV and CDR2 YYDKDF (reference sequence). CDR3 size: 14 residues. Trimming stripped 6 bases from V and 4 bases from J, with 14 bases between. The CDR3 coding sequence is TGTGCCACCAGGAGGGAGAACGACCCAGATACGCAGTATTTT. Its protein product is CATRRENDPDTQYF.

The rearrangement links TRBV21-1 to TRBJ2-2; TRBD2, the table's D call, was not compared with the DNA. TRBV21-1 is a pseudogene segment. This CDR3 contains 20 residues. The CDR3 region has the DNA TGTGCCAGCACGCCAACGTTAGCGGGGGGGGGAACTTGGGGCACCGGGGAGCTGTTTTTT. It specifies CASTPTLAGGGTWGTGELFF.

The J gene is TRBJ2-3, the V gene TRBV16; no clear D. This CDR3 comprises 12 residues. Trimming left V 2 bases short and J 6 bases short, with 6 bases between. The germline CDR1 and CDR2 sequences are KGHSY and FQNENV. The CDR3: CASSQVGDTQYF. The CDR3, as DNA: TGTGCCAGCAGCCAAGTCGGGGATACGCAGTATTTT.

In this sample, this clone turned up once. The rearrangement uses TRBV6-5 and TRBJ1-5; 7 positions match TRBD1. V was pared by 5 bases and J by 1 base, with 5 bases of the junction left unmatched. The germline V gene has CDR1 MNHEY and CDR2 SVGAGI. The CDR3 covers 15 residues. The CDR3: CASSGNRGSNQPQHF. As DNA, the CDR3 is TGTGCCAGCAGTGGGAACAGGGGAAGCAATCAGCCCCAGCATTTT.

The chain uses TRBV5-1 and TRBJ1-2; the D is unclear. The CDR3 has 13 amino acids. Trimming took 1 base from V and 3 from J, leaving 7 bases between them. CDR1 is SGHRS, CDR2 YFSETQ, per germline. Here the CDR3 DNA reads TGCGCCAGCAGCTTGTTGGCAGACTATGGCTACACCTTC. It specifies CASSLLADYGYTF. Combining the CDR3 with reference TRBV5-1 and TRBJ1-2 gives the whole variable domain KAGVTQTPRYLIKTRGQQVTLSCSPISGHRSVSWYQQTPGQGLQFLFEYFSETQRNKGNFPGRFSGRQFSNSRSEMNVSTLELGDSALYLCASSLLADYGYTFGSGTRLTVV.

This sequence joins TRBV6-1 and TRBJ2-1, with TRBD2 matching 7 bases. V shed 10 bases, J shed 5 bases, and the junction held 8 bases outside the gene matches. CDR3 size: 13 residues. The germline gives CDR1 MNHNS, CDR2 SASEGT. In DNA form, the CDR3 reads TGTGCCACTACACGGGGGGTAAACAATGAGCAGTTCTTC. The encoded protein is CATTRGVNNEQFF.

This chain uses TRBV2 with TRBJ2-7; tentative D call: TRBD1 (7 bases). The CDR3 extends over 13 amino acids. V lost 8 bases and J 4 bases, leaving 15 bases between the germline ends. The germline V gene has CDR1 SNHLY and CDR2 FYNNEI. CDR3 nucleotide sequence: TGTGCCAGCGTCTCGGCAGGGGGGTACGAGCAGTACTTC. It yields the protein CASVSAGGYEQYF.

The chain couples TRBV27 to TRBJ1-5; tentatively, D is TRBD1 (5 bases). Trimming stripped 1 base from V and 4 bases from J, with 11 bases between. Per germline, CDR1 MNHEY and CDR2 SMNVEV (reference sequence). This CDR3 region has 15 residues. The CDR3: CASSLLRGGNQPQHF. CDR3 in DNA: TGTGCCAGCAGTTTATTGCGCGGGGGTAATCAGCCCCAGCATTTT.

V is TRBV10-3 and J is TRBJ1-1; a possible D gene is TRBD1 (5 bases). V lost 8 bases and J lost 1, with 11 bases in between. The CDR3 covers 13 residues. Germline V CDR1 and CDR2: ENHRY, SYGVKD. CDR3: CAIVQGTNTEAFF. The CDR3 nucleotides are TGTGCCATCGTCCAGGGAACGAACACTGAAGCTTTCTTT.

The J gene is TRBJ1-2, the V gene TRBV9; D unresolved. V lost 0 bases and J lost 3, with 6 bases in between. Germline CDR1 is SGDLS and CDR2 is YYNGEE. The CDR3 is 13 amino acids. CDR3 nucleotides: TGTGCCAGCAGCGTAGGCGGTCACTATGGCTACACCTTC. Protein sequence: CASSVGGHYGYTF.

This chain links TRBV20-1 with TRBJ2-3, with 8 bases aligning to TRBD2. The germline CDR1 and CDR2 sequences are DFQATT and SNEGSKA (reference sequence). The CDR3 consists of 11 residues. With V trimmed by 6 bases and J by 14 bases, 10 bases remained unmatched. The CDR3, as DNA: TGCAGTGCCTTCTTAGCGGGGAGGTCGTATTTT. Translating it yields CSAFLAGRSYF.

V usage is TRBV18 and J usage is TRBJ1-5; TRBD1 agrees at 11 bases. CDR1 is KGHSH and CDR2 is LQKENI in the germline V gene. CDR3 length equals 16 residues. Trimming removed 6 bases from V and 1 base from J; junction bases left unmatched: 5. The CDR3 reads CASSSRDRGSNQPQHF. The CDR3 nucleotides read TGTGCCAGCTCCTCCCGGGACAGGGGGAGCAATCAGCCCCAGCATTTT.

The chain links TRBV2 to TRBJ1-2; 7 positions match TRBD1. The CDR3 is 13 amino acids. Germline V gives CDR1 SNHLY, CDR2 FYNNEI. The ends lost 6 bases at V and 5 bases at J; junction bases unmatched: 6. The CDR3 DNA reads as TGTGCCAGCAGAGGGGACAGTTGGTATGGCTACACCTTC. Translation: CASRGDSWYGYTF.

This clone is a singleton in its sample. The V and J genes are TRBV18 and TRBJ2-3, with 7 bases lining up with TRBD2. The CDR3 loop spans 18 amino acids. With 3 bases clipped from V and 2 bases from J, the junction kept 14 bases outside the gene matches. Germline loops: CDR1 KGHSH, CDR2 LQKENI. Here the CDR3 DNA reads TGTGCCAGCTCACCGGGTGCGGGAGAATTCAGGGTCACAGATACGCAGTATTTT. Encoded protein: CASSPGAGEFRVTDTQYF.

This clone was recorded once. The chain uses TRBV6-5 and TRBJ2-5; 7 positions agree with TRBD1. The J call may be incorrect, as the DNA end agrees better with TRBJ2-7. The germline CDR1 and CDR2 sequences are MNHEY and SVGAGI. This CDR3 is 14 amino acids long. DNA for the CDR3: TGTGCCAGCAGCCCCGGGACAGCGCCCTACGAGCAGTACTTC. As protein: CASSPGTAPYEQYF.

This clone was seen a single time. The J gene is TRBJ1-2, the V gene TRBV5-4; a possible D gene is TRBD1 (5 bases). V was clipped by 4 bases and J by 0 bases, with 16 bases between them. Germline CDR1 SGHNT, CDR2 YYREEE (reference sequence). The CDR3 totals 16 residues. For the CDR3, the DNA is TGTGCCAGCAGCCCCGAGACAGTACTTGCTAACTATGGCTACACCTTC. It codes for CASSPETVLANYGYTF.

The gene calls are TRBV15 and TRBJ2-3, with TRBD2 matching over 14 bases. The junction had 8 bases not matched to a gene; V was cut back by 8 bases and J by 4 bases. The length of the CDR3 is 16 residues. Germline V gene data show CDR1 as LNHNV and CDR2 as YYDKDF (reference sequence). In DNA, the CDR3 is TGTGCCACCCGTGGACTAGCGGGAGGTGGGGCAGATACGCAGTATTTT. Translated: CATRGLAGGGADTQYF.

The chain carries TRBV5-1 and TRBJ2-7; TRBD2 matches 7 bases. CDR3 size: 15 residues. CDR1 is SGHRS and CDR2 is YFSETQ in the germline V gene. J gave up 7 bases and V 0 bases, and 10 bases lay outside the gene matches. Written as DNA, the CDR3 is TGCGCCAGCAGCTTGGGCTCTGGAGGGCGGGGGGAGCAGTACTTC. It translates to CASSLGSGGRGEQYF.

This rearrangement joins TRBV18 to TRBJ1-1, with D unclear. CDR3 length: 14 residues. The ends were cut back, 1 base at V and 0 bases at J, with 6 bases in the middle. Germline lookup yields CDR1 KGHSH and CDR2 LQKENI. The CDR3 region has the DNA TGTGCCAGCTCACCACGACACCTGAACACTGAAGCTTTCTTT. Translating gives CASSPRHLNTEAFF.

The chain employs TRBV7-9 and TRBJ1-1; 9 nucleotides align to TRBD1. J was trimmed by 8 bases and V by 5 bases; bases with no gene match: 6. Germline assignment: CDR1 SEHNR and CDR2 FQNEAQ (reference sequence). The CDR3 length is 13 residues. Written as DNA, the CDR3 is TGTGCCAGCAGCACGGGGACAGGGAAAGAAGCTTTCTTT. Its protein product is CASSTGTGKEAFF.

This rearrangement joins TRBV10-3 to TRBJ2-5; 8 positions match TRBD1. The length of the CDR3 is 15 residues. From germline, CDR1 is ENHRY and CDR2 SYGVKD. Trimming cost V 6 bases and J 4 bases; bases outside gene matches: 10. The CDR3 here is CAIRRTGGLGETQYF. Here the CDR3 DNA reads TGTGCCATCAGAAGAACAGGGGGTCTGGGAGAGACCCAGTACTTC.

This chain uses TRBV5-6 with TRBJ2-7, with 9 positions matching TRBD1. CDR3 length: 16 residues. Germline V gene data show CDR1 as SGHDT and CDR2 as YYEEEE. V was clipped by 3 bases and J by 6 bases; unmatched bases: 13. DNA of the CDR3: TGTGCCAGCAGCTCCCCTTTCCGGGACAGGGCAGGCGAGCAGTACTTC. Protein: CASSSPFRDRAGEQYF. Variable domain in full (rest from reference TRBV5-6 and TRBJ2-7): DAGVTQSPTHLIKTRGQQVTLRCSPKSGHDTVSWYQQALGQGPQFIFQYYEEEERQRGNFPDRFSGHQFPNYSSELNVNALLLGDSALYLCASSSPFRDRAGEQYFGPGTRLTVT.

This chain joins TRBV6-5 and TRBJ1-2; maybe TRBD1 (5 bases). This CDR3 spans 13 amino acids. Germline V gene lookup returns CDR1 MNHEY and CDR2 SVGAGI. Deletions cut 4 bases from V and 5 bases from J, with 11 bases between. This CDR3 is CASSSREGYGYTF. CDR3 in DNA: TGTGCCAGCAGTTCCCGGGAGGGGTATGGCTACACCTTC.

This clone was detected only once. The chain recombines TRBV14 with TRBJ1-4; a possible D gene is TRBD1 (6 bases). CDR3 length: 16 amino acids. Germline V CDR1 and CDR2: SGHDN, FVKESK. Trimming shortened V by 1 base and J by 8 bases, and 17 bases separated the two germline ends. The DNA for the CDR3 is TGTGCCAGCAGCCAAGGTGTCAGGGGCTGGGGAGAAAAACTGTTTTTT. This sequence encodes CASSQGVRGWGEKLFF.

The DNA for the CDR3 is TGTGCCAGCAGCATCGATGTGGCGGTTTACAATGAGCAGTTCTTC. Encoded protein: CASSIDVAVYNEQFF. The chain links TRBV9 to TRBJ2-1; no firm D call. V was cut by 4 bases and J by 4 bases, with 15 bases left in between. The germline V gene has CDR1 SGDLS and CDR2 YYNGEE. This CDR3 spans 15 amino acids.

The chain employs TRBV4-1 and TRBJ2-7; 7 bases are shared with TRBD1. The CDR3 has 17 residues. Germline-derived CDR1 and CDR2 are MGHRA and YSYEKL. Trimming at V came to 3 bases and at J to 0 bases, leaving 11 bases not matched to a gene. The CDR3 sequence is CASSHIGTVAFSYEQYF. The CDR3 DNA sequence: TGCGCCAGCAGCCATATCGGGACAGTCGCCTTCTCCTACGAGCAGTACTTC.

This rearrangement joins TRBV19 to TRBJ2-1, with TRBD2 matching 10 bases. The CDR3 has 15 residues. J was trimmed by 5 bases and V by 8 bases; bases with no gene match: 9. Germline CDR1 reads LNHDA; CDR2 reads SQIVND (reference sequence). The CDR3 DNA is TGTGCCAGTGCCCCCGGAGCGGGGGGGGACAATGAGCAGTTCTTC. This codes for CASAPGAGGDNEQFF.